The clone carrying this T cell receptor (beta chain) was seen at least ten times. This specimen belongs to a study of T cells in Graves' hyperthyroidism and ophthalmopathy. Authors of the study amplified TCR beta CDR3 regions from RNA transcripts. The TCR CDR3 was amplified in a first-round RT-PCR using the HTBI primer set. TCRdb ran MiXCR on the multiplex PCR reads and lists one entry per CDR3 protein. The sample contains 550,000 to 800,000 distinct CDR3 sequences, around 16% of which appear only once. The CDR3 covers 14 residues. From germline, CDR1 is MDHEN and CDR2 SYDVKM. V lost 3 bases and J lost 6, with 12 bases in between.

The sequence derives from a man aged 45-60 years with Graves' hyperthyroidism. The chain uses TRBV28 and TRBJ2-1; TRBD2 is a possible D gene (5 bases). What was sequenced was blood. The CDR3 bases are TGTGCCAGCAGTTTGAGCGGACCATCCAATGAGCAGTTCTTC. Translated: CASSLSGPSNEQFF.